The 31 T cell receptor beta chains presented below share a single source sample, sequenced in a study of OX40 agonist ivuxolimab in advanced cancers. Only in-frame clones appear in the TCRdb table, and some are missing; sequencing was by immunoSEQ multiplex PCR. The sample has 9,500 to 12,000 clones; 75% to 90% are singletons. The sample here was CD4+ or CD8+ T cells sorted from blood, taken in a trial of the OX40 agonist ivuxolimab. Receptors were obtained from an adult with an advanced solid tumor such as melanoma, head and neck, liver or kidney cancer.

V and J are TRBV27 and TRBJ2-1, with 7 positions matching TRBD2. V dropped 3 bases and J dropped 13; count of bases not matched to a gene: 6. The CDR3 loop spans 12 amino acids. Germline lookup yields CDR1 MNHEY and CDR2 SMNVEV (reference sequence). The CDR3: CASSLGGLPQFF. CDR3 DNA sequence: TGTGCCAGCAGTTTGGGGGGACTACCCCAGTTCTTC.

This chain connects TRBV7-9 to TRBJ2-3; D uncertain. Germline values: CDR1 SEHNR, CDR2 FQNEAQ (reference sequence). The CDR3 is 11 residues long. V was shortened by 5 bases and J by 3 bases, with 3 bases between the two germline ends. The chain's CDR3 is CASSRTDTQYF. The DNA of the CDR3 is TGTGCCAGCAGCCGGACAGATACGCAGTATTTT.

The chain joins TRBV7-9 to TRBJ2-1; maybe TRBD2 (6 bases). Trimming removed 3 bases from V and 5 bases from J, with 8 bases in between. Looked up from germline, CDR1 is SEHNR and CDR2 is FQNEAQ (reference sequence). The CDR3 totals 13 residues. The CDR3 region is CASSFGGDNEQFF. The CDR3, as DNA: TGTGCCAGCAGCTTTGGAGGGGACAATGAGCAGTTCTTC.

CDR3 sequence (DNA): TGTGCCAGCAGCTCCGGACAGATCCACGAGCAGTACTTC. Translation gives CASSSGQIHEQYF. V is TRBV5-6 and J is TRBJ2-7; D may be TRBD1 (6 bases). Trimming stripped 3 bases from V and 5 bases from J, with 12 bases between. CDR3 length equals 13 residues. Germline-derived CDR1 and CDR2 are SGHDT and YYEEEE.

This clone was observed a single time. This chain connects TRBV7-8 to TRBJ2-7; 7 positions match TRBD1. The CDR3 covers 14 residues. Trimming cost V 7 bases and J 6 bases; bases outside gene matches: 12. Germline loops: CDR1 SGHVS, CDR2 FQNEAQ. The CDR3 nucleotides read TGTGCCAGCACCATACAGGGGAAAGTCTCCGAGCAGTACTTC. Translated: CASTIQGKVSEQYF.

The sample holds a few counts of this clone. The rearrangement joins TRBV7-6 to TRBJ2-3; 12 nucleotides agree with TRBD2. The ends lost 0 bases at V and 9 bases at J; junction bases unmatched: 10. This CDR3 is 17 amino acids long. Germline V gene lookup returns CDR1 SGHVS and CDR2 FNYEAQ. This CDR3 is CASSLAPSGRVSGTQYF. The CDR3 coding sequence is TGTGCCAGCAGCTTAGCTCCTAGCGGGAGGGTATCAGGCACGCAGTATTTT.

A remark on this clone: The same CDR3 arises from other DNA sequences in this sample as well. The chain carries TRBV7-2 and TRBJ2-7; D is possibly TRBD2 (6 bases). With 1 base removed from V and 3 bases from J, the gap between germline ends came to 10 bases. Germline V gene sequence: CDR1 SGHTA, CDR2 FQGNSA. The CDR3 totals 14 residues. The CDR3 coding sequence is TGTGCCAGCAGCTTAGGGGGAGGACTCTACGAGCAGTACTTC. Translating gives CASSLGGGLYEQYF.

This sequence joins TRBV7-9 and TRBJ2-1, with 10 bases that match TRBD2. Germline V gene lookup returns CDR1 SEHNR and CDR2 FQNEAQ (reference sequence). Trimming took 1 base from V and 8 from J; bases not matched to a gene: 5. The CDR3 is 15 amino acids. The DNA for the CDR3 is TGTGCCAGCAGCTTAGAAGCGGGGGGGCGGTATGAGCAGTTCTTC. Protein: CASSLEAGGRYEQFF.

The J gene is TRBJ2-7, the V gene TRBV30, with 9 bases matching TRBD2. The germline V gene has CDR1 GTSNPN and CDR2 SVGIG (reference sequence). V gave up 0 bases and J gave up 2 bases; unmatched junction bases: 5. The CDR3 has 15 amino acids. CDR3 amino acids: CAWSVASGKPYEQYF. The DNA of the CDR3 is TGTGCCTGGAGTGTGGCTAGCGGGAAGCCCTACGAGCAGTACTTC. The variable domain in full, completed from reference TRBV30 and TRBJ2-7, reads SQTIHQWPATLVQPVGSPLSLECTVEGTSNPNLYWYRQAAGRGLQLLFYSVGIGQISSEVPQNLSASRPQDRQFILSSKKLLLSDSGFYLCAWSVASGKPYEQYFGPGTRLTVT.

The chain employs TRBV4-1 and TRBJ2-7, with D possibly matching TRBD2 (6 bases). Trimming pared 1 base from V and 7 bases from J, leaving 8 bases between. The CDR3 consists of 12 residues. Germline V CDR1 and CDR2: MGHRA, YSYEKL. This chain's CDR3 is CASSQAGGEQYF. CDR3 nucleotides: TGCGCCAGCAGCCAAGCCGGGGGAGAGCAGTACTTC.

This sequence joins TRBV11-2 and TRBJ2-7; D is undetermined. In germline, CDR1 is SGHAT, CDR2 FQNNGV. CDR3 length: 15 residues. V was cut by 0 bases and J by 2 bases, with 11 bases left in between. The CDR3 reads CASSLDRAGPYEQYF. The CDR3 bases are TGTGCCAGCAGCTTAGATAGGGCAGGCCCCTACGAGCAGTACTTC.

V gene TRBV7-2 combines with J gene TRBJ2-7; a weak D match, TRBD2 (6 bases). The V and J ends lost 3 bases and 3 bases respectively, with 18 bases between them. CDR3 size: 16 residues. Germline V gene sequence: CDR1 SGHTA, CDR2 FQGNSA. The CDR3 spells CASSFEFGGAVYEQYF. CDR3 nucleotides: TGTGCCAGCAGCTTTGAGTTCGGGGGAGCGGTCTACGAGCAGTACTTC.

The chain has TRBV12-5 and TRBJ2-1; D is undetermined. Trimming removed 3 bases at V and 0 bases at J, with 6 bases between. CDR1 LGHNT and CDR2 FRNRAP come from the germline V gene. This CDR3 spans 14 amino acids. CDR3 protein: CASGFAHSYNEQFF. The CDR3 DNA reads TGTGCTAGTGGTTTCGCACACTCCTACAATGAGCAGTTCTTC.

The V gene is TRBV13, the J gene TRBJ2-7; D is undetermined. V dropped 4 bases and J dropped 0 bases, with 7 bases sitting between them. The CDR3 is 13 residues long. Germline V gene data show CDR1 as PRHDT and CDR2 as FYEKMQ (reference sequence). The CDR3, as DNA: TGTGCCAGCAGCTCCCAACCCTCCTACGAGCAGTACTTC. Translation: CASSSQPSYEQYF.

Comment on this clone: Germline and junction disagree at one end, which may indicate a read error. V is TRBV7-7 and J is TRBJ2-7; 10 nucleotides align to TRBD2. The germline V gene has CDR1 SSHAT and CDR2 FNYEAQ (reference sequence). The CDR3 spans 14 residues. CDR3 bases: TGTGCTAGCAGTCGAGCGGGAGGGCTGTCCGAGCAGTACTTC. Its translation: CASSRAGGLSEQYF. Using reference TRBV7-7 and TRBJ2-7 for the parts outside the CDR3, the full variable domain is GAGVSQSPRYKVTKRGQDVTLRCDPISSHATLYWYQQALGQGPEFLTYFNYEAQPDKSGLPSDRFSAERPEGSISTLTIQRTEQRDSAMYRCASSRAGGLSEQYFGPGTRLTVT.

The chain employs TRBV5-1 and TRBJ2-7; 8 bases fit TRBD1. Germline V gives CDR1 SGHRS, CDR2 YFSETQ. This CDR3 spans 14 amino acids. Trimming at V came to 1 base and at J to 2 bases, leaving 2 bases not matched to a gene. This CDR3 is CASSLRTGPYEQYF. The CDR3 bases are TGCGCCAGCAGCTTGCGGACAGGGCCCTACGAGCAGTACTTC.

CDR3 bases: TGTGCCAGCAGCGCTTTCCAAGCGGGAGGCCCGAGCGGGACCCAGTACTTC. Amino acids: CASSAFQAGGPSGTQYF. The V call is TRBV7-9, the J call TRBJ2-5; TRBD2 agrees at 9 bases. The germline V gene has CDR1 SEHNR and CDR2 FQNEAQ (reference sequence). V trimming: 5 bases; J trimming: 7 bases; junction bases outside the gene matches: 17. The CDR3 loop spans 17 amino acids.

The chain couples TRBV6-1 to TRBJ1-4, with 9 bases that match TRBD1. Per the germline V gene, CDR1 is MNHNS and CDR2 is SASEGT. The CDR3 is 14 residues long. The J segment lost 7 bases and the V segment lost 4 bases, leaving 4 bases of the junction unmatched. CDR3 sequence reads: CASSGGTGSEKLFF. The CDR3 DNA is TGTGCCAGCAGTGGGGGGACAGGGAGTGAAAAACTGTTTTTT.

V is TRBV7-2 and J is TRBJ2-1; D not resolved. V was trimmed by 2 bases and J by 3 bases, leaving 17 bases between them. The CDR3 loop spans 17 amino acids. Germline lookup yields CDR1 SGHTA and CDR2 FQGNSA. Here the CDR3 DNA reads TGTGCCAGCAGCTTAAATCCCCTCGTTAACATCTACAATGAGCAGTTCTTC. Its translation: CASSLNPLVNIYNEQFF. Full variable domain (rest looked up from reference TRBV7-2 and TRBJ2-1): GAGVSQSPSNKVTEKGKDVELRCDPISGHTALYWYRQSLGQGLEFLIYFQGNSAPDKSGLPSDRFSAERTGGSVSTLTIQRTQQEDSAVYLCASSLNPLVNIYNEQFFGPGTRLTVL.

The gene calls are TRBV11-3 and TRBJ2-7; D not resolved. V lost 0 bases and J lost 6, with 9 bases in between. This CDR3 is 13 amino acids long. Germline CDR1 and CDR2: SGHNT and YENEEA. Written as DNA, the CDR3 is TGTGCCAGCAGCTTAGACCCGGTCTTCGAGCAGTACTTC. It is translated as CASSLDPVFEQYF.

The chain recombines TRBV27 with TRBJ2-5; possibly TRBD1 for D (5 bases). The length of the CDR3 is 14 residues. From germline, CDR1 is MNHEY and CDR2 SMNVEV (reference sequence). With 5 bases removed from V and 5 bases from J, the gap between germline ends came to 15 bases. DNA for the CDR3: TGTGCCAGCAGTCCCCTCCGCAAGGGGGAGACCCAGTACTTC. Translation: CASSPLRKGETQYF.

This chain connects TRBV6-1 to TRBJ2-7, with D possibly being TRBD2 (6 bases). V gave up 7 bases and J gave up 5 bases, with 18 bases separating them. The V gene's germline CDR1 is MNHNS and CDR2 SASEGT. CDR3 length: 14 residues. Here the CDR3 DNA reads TGTGCCAGCAAATACAGCCGGGACTTCCACGAGCAGTACTTC. It specifies CASKYSRDFHEQYF.

This chain links TRBV10-1 with TRBJ1-1; weak D call: TRBD1 (5 bases). Germline lookup yields CDR1 WNHNN and CDR2 SYGVQD (reference sequence). The V end was cut by 0 bases, the J end by 5 bases, with 13 bases between. The CDR3 runs to 15 residues. CDR3 coding DNA: TGCGCCAGCAGTGAGTCGTTGGGGGAGAGGACTGAAGCTTTCTTT. It is translated as CASSESLGERTEAFF.

The gene calls are TRBV5-1 and TRBJ1-1; D not certain. The V gene lost 0 bases and the J gene lost 2 bases, with 11 bases spanning the gap. Germline CDR1 and CDR2: SGHRS and YFSETQ. The CDR3 is 15 residues long. Here the CDR3 DNA reads TGCGCCAGCAGCTTGGCTATGGGCAGAAACACTGAAGCTTTCTTT. This translates into CASSLAMGRNTEAFF.

V is TRBV7-6 and J is TRBJ2-5; 7 bases map to TRBD1. Per the germline V gene, CDR1 is SGHVS and CDR2 is FNYEAQ. This CDR3 has 15 amino acids. V lost 4 bases to trimming and J lost 2 bases; unmatched junction nucleotides: 7. The CDR3 DNA reads as TGTGCCAGCAGCTCCGAGGGGGCCCTTCAAGAGACCCAGTACTTC. It specifies CASSSEGALQETQYF.

The genes are TRBV27 and TRBJ2-5; tentative D call: TRBD2 (6 bases). Germline assignment: CDR1 MNHEY and CDR2 SMNVEV (reference sequence). Between the trimmed V and J ends, which lost 4 bases and 5 bases, there was a span of 17 bases. The length of the CDR3 is 15 residues. CDR3 region: CASSSLTGGAETQYF. The CDR3 DNA is TGTGCCAGCAGTTCCCTAACAGGAGGGGCGGAGACCCAGTACTTC.

This chain joins TRBV29-1 and TRBJ1-2; D gene ambiguous. The V end lost 0 bases, the J end lost 2 bases, and 4 bases lay between the germline ends. The CDR3 runs 12 residues. Looked up from germline, CDR1 is SQVTM and CDR2 is ANQGSEA. The CDR3 reads CSVEDPNYGYTF. The CDR3 region has the DNA TGCAGCGTTGAAGACCCCAACTATGGCTACACCTTC.

This rearrangement joins TRBV30 to TRBJ2-2; the D call may be TRBD1 or TRBD2 (6 bases each). Trimming took off 2 bases at V and 3 bases at J, with 13 bases between the two ends. The CDR3 has 15 amino acids. The germline gives CDR1 GTSNPN, CDR2 SVGIG (reference sequence). The CDR3 nucleotides read TGTGCCTGGAGTTCGGGGGCTCGGGACACCGGGGAGCTGTTTTTT. As protein: CAWSSGARDTGELFF.

This chain joins TRBV4-1 and TRBJ1-2; TRBD1 aligns across 10 bases. Germline V lookup: CDR1 MGHRA, CDR2 YSYEKL. This CDR3 spans 17 amino acids. J gave up 3 bases and V 4 bases, and 11 bases lay outside the gene matches. The CDR3 region is CASSLLGQGLRDYGYTF. The CDR3 nucleotides read TGCGCCAGCAGCCTCTTGGGACAGGGGCTTCGGGACTATGGCTACACCTTC.

The J gene is TRBJ2-7, the V gene TRBV19; 7 nucleotides align to TRBD2. The J segment lost 0 bases and the V segment lost 5 bases, leaving 4 bases of the junction unmatched. The germline V gene encodes CDR1 LNHDA and CDR2 SQIVND (reference sequence). The CDR3 has 14 residues. CDR3 coding DNA: TGTGCCAGTAGTCTGGCGGGGGACTCCTACGAGCAGTACTTC. This encodes CASSLAGDSYEQYF.

The chain has TRBV6-5 and TRBJ2-7; D is ambiguous. The CDR3 is 12 amino acids. Trimming took 2 bases from V and 2 from J, leaving 4 bases between them. Per germline, CDR1 MNHEY and CDR2 SVGAGI. CDR3 protein: CASSYEAYEQYF. The CDR3 DNA follows: TGTGCCAGCAGTTACGAAGCCTACGAGCAGTACTTC.